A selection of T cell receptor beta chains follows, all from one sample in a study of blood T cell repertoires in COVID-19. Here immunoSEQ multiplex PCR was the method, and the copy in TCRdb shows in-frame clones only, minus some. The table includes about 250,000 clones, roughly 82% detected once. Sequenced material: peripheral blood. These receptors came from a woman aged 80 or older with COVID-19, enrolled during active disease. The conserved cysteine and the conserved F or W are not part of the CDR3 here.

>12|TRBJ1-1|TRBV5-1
ASSSGQTNTEAF
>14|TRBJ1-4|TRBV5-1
ASSLGSKDINEKLF
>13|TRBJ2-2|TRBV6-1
ASSLAEANTGELF
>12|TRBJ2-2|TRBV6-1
ASSDTGHTGELF
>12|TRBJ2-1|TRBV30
ALQSQRGGAEQF
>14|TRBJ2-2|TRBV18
ASATLLAGVTGELF
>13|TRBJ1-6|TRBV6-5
ASGYRSSYNSPLH
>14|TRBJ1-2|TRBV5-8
ASSLILGTGGYGYT
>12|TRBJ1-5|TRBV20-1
SASQQQGNQPQH
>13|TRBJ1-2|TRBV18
ASSPIPDSYYGYT
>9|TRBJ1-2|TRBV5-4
AAWGLDGYT